This T cell receptor beta chain stems from a study of blood T cell repertoires in COVID-19 (dated by TCRdb to the early 2020s). Looking at the study overall: Samples from collaborators originated in the United States, Italy and Spain and spanned both the acute and convalescent phases of COVID-19. Deeply sampled blood TCRbeta repertoires from subjects exposed to, actively infected with, or recovered from COVID-19 were included in the dataset. The material from the prospective study consisted of cDNA or gDNA derived from T cells, B-cell-depleted T cells, or PBMCs. Sample metadata almost always included a de-identified subject ID, COVID-19 status, age in years and sex. The repertoires were released in a freely available public database meant as a resource for research on the immune response to SARS-CoV-2. Where HLA class I and class II types were available, the types were taken from metadata supplied by the sample provider, not from assay-based typing. The samples were drawn from two sources: the first 160 participants of the ongoing ImmuneRACE study, and 1,000 to 1,500 subjects contributed by 6 global collaborators.

The immunoSEQ Assay, a bias-controlled multiplex PCR, was used to amplify TCRbeta CDR3 regions from genomic DNA. As for the authors' bioinformatics: The number of nucleated cells in each sample was estimated from the amplification of reference gene primers within the assay. Sequence reads were collapsed and filtered to measure the absolute abundance of every unique TCRbeta CDR3 rearrangement. For each sample, productive Simpson clonality was calculated as the square root of Simpson's diversity index across productive rearrangements. The table was pulled from immuneACCESS by TCRdb, which kept in-frame rearrangements only. Such tables lose some clones; where checked, under half of the loss comes from unresolved V genes, and the rest has no known cause. The V and J calls and clone size were taken over from that table, and D and trimming were inferred from the DNA. The sample includes 250,000 to 300,000 clones, with around 87% observed a single time. The top ten clones comprise 1.5% of the sample.

Study-level results and caveats: Clinical and demographic metadata were provided uncurated, with the amount varying by source and participant.

The CDR3 starts with the cysteine, ends with the phenylalanine, and has 14 residues. Of all the DNA, just the CDR3 is kept, 42 bases in frame from base 1. V lost 6 bases and J lost 2 bases, and the count of bases not matched to a germline gene is 5. Taken from the germline V gene, the CDR1 and CDR2 loops are LGHNT and FRNRAP. A second Seattle source provided samples from volunteer blood donors who had recovered from COVID-19. Each collaborating institution followed its own protocols to collect whole blood in K2EDTA tubes. Collaborator samples were shipped for TCRbeta analysis as frozen whole blood, isolated PBMCs, or DNA extracted from either sample type. The count of this clone is one. The clone's antigen remains unknown. No much larger clone is present one base from it, and per-base qualities are unavailable.

The receptor was isolated from a woman between 35 and 50 years old who had recovered from COVID-19. Sequencing was carried out using peripheral blood. This chain is built from TRBV12-5 and TRBJ1-1, with TRBD1 identical over 8 junction bases. Here the CDR3 is given as CASGGQALNTEAFF. In nucleotide form, the sequence is TGTGCTAGTGGGGGACAGGCACTTAACACTGAAGCTTTCTTT.